The 30 T cell receptor beta chains below all came from one sample that was sequenced in a study of CD8+ T cells in alopecia areata. Regarding treatment: oral pan-JAK inhibitor, 5-10 mg twice daily. Reverse transcribed after extraction, RNA yielded cDNA as the sequencing template. Clones were read by immunoSEQ multiplex PCR, and TCRdb kept only the in-frame ones, dropping some. The sample consists of 100,000 to 150,000 clones, approximately 60% of them appearing once. The input for sequencing was CD4+ T cells sorted from blood, taken at week 4, from a patient treated with tofacitinib. These receptors were obtained from a human donor with alopecia areata.

This clone was detected a few times. The chain's CDR3 is CASSARQGMLYEQYF. The CDR3 nucleotides are TGTGCCAGCAGTGCCCGACAGGGAATGCTCTACGAGCAGTACTTC. The V gene is TRBV2, the J gene TRBJ2-7; 7 bases align to TRBD1. J lost 3 bases, V lost 4 bases, and 9 bases had no gene match. The CDR3 has 15 amino acids. CDR1 is SNHLY, CDR2 FYNNEI, per germline.

The rearrangement links TRBV4-2 to TRBJ2-3; the D is unclear. Germline-derived CDR1 and CDR2 are LGHNA and YNFKEQ. V lost 2 bases, J lost 3 bases, and 12 bases lay in between. The CDR3 is 15 amino acids. The CDR3 DNA is TGTGCCAGCAGCCAAAGAGGCGTAGGAACAGATACGCAGTATTTT. It is translated as CASSQRGVGTDTQYF.

This chain uses TRBV4-1 with TRBJ2-4, with 15 bases matching TRBD2. The CDR3 runs to 19 residues. V shed 5 bases and J 4 bases; nucleotides not matched to a gene: 12. Per germline, CDR1 MGHRA and CDR2 YSYEKL. CDR3 sequence: CASSSWTSGGAASKNIQYF. CDR3 nucleotide sequence: TGCGCCAGCAGCTCATGGACTAGCGGGGGGGCAGCGTCAAAAAACATTCAGTACTTC.

The chain carries TRBV5-1 and TRBJ2-5, with D tentatively TRBD2 (6 bases). The CDR3 is made up of 13 amino acids. Trimming took off 3 bases at V and 4 bases at J, with 10 bases between the two ends. Germline V gives CDR1 SGHRS, CDR2 YFSETQ. The CDR3: CASSYGGGETQYF. Written as DNA, the CDR3 is TGCGCCAGCAGCTACGGGGGAGGAGAGACCCAGTACTTC.

In this sample, this clone turned up once. The chain carries TRBV29-1 and TRBJ2-2, with 9 bases matching TRBD1. Germline-derived CDR1 and CDR2 are SQVTM and ANQGSEA. With V trimmed by 6 bases and J by 6 bases, 14 bases remained unmatched. This CDR3 contains 16 residues. In nucleotides, the CDR3 is TGCAGCGTCGCAAGGACAGGGGTATGGGAAGCCGGGGAGCTGTTTTTT. Protein sequence: CSVARTGVWEAGELFF.

The chain joins TRBV29-1 to TRBJ1-2; D is uncertain. The CDR3 loop spans 11 amino acids. V was cut by 4 bases and J by 8 bases, with 11 bases left in between. Germline loops: CDR1 SQVTM, CDR2 ANQGSEA. The CDR3 loop reads CSVGSGVGYTF. The DNA for the CDR3 is TGCAGCGTTGGAAGCGGGGTCGGCTACACCTTC.

DNA for the CDR3: TGTGCCAGCAGTGGTTCGGCGGGCCAAATCGGGACCAATGAGCAGTTCTTC. This gives the protein CASSGSAGQIGTNEQFF. This chain joins TRBV25-1 and TRBJ2-1; D tentatively fits TRBD1 or TRBD2 (5 bases each). This CDR3 has 17 residues. The germline gives CDR1 MGHDK, CDR2 SYGVNS. Trimming removed 4 bases at V and 6 bases at J, with 22 bases between.

The rearrangement links TRBV4-2 to TRBJ1-2; TRBD1 matches at 8 bases. Looked up from germline, CDR1 is LGHNA and CDR2 is YNFKEQ. Unmatched junction bases numbered 5, after V lost 1 base and J lost 4 bases. There are 15 residues in the CDR3. CDR3 DNA: TGTGCCAGCAGCCAAGGGACAGGGAAGGGCTATGGCTACACCTTC. Protein sequence: CASSQGTGKGYGYTF.

The V gene is TRBV18, the J gene TRBJ2-5; TRBD2 is a possible D gene (6 bases). V was shortened by 6 bases and J by 4 bases, with 12 bases between the two germline ends. The CDR3 length is 13 residues. From germline, CDR1 is KGHSH and CDR2 LQKENI. Here the CDR3 reads CASSVAEGETQYF. In nucleotides, the CDR3 is TGTGCCAGCTCGGTCGCGGAGGGAGAGACCCAGTACTTC.

The chain combines TRBV29-1 with TRBJ2-7; D may be TRBD1 (6 bases). Trimming removed 6 bases from V and 1 base from J, with 16 bases in between. The germline V gene has CDR1 SQVTM and CDR2 ANQGSEA. This CDR3 region has 14 residues. As DNA, the CDR3 is TGCAGCGTCGGCGACAGGTCCCGTTCCTACGAGCAGTACTTC. Amino acid sequence: CSVGDRSRSYEQYF.

The J gene is TRBJ1-1, the V gene TRBV29-1; 10 bases agree with TRBD1. This CDR3 has 13 residues. Germline lookup yields CDR1 SQVTM and CDR2 ANQGSEA. Trimming cost V 3 bases and J 5 bases; bases outside gene matches: 3. The CDR3 region is CSVEGQGKTEAFF. The DNA for the CDR3 is TGCAGCGTTGAGGGACAGGGGAAAACTGAAGCTTTCTTT.

The rearrangement uses TRBV9 and TRBJ2-3, with 8 positions matching TRBD2. The CDR3 totals 15 residues. The J segment lost 1 base and the V segment lost 0 bases, leaving 1 base of the junction unmatched. CDR1 and CDR2 (germline): SGDLS, YYNGEE. DNA for the CDR3: TGTGCCAGCAGCGTAGCAGCGGGAGGCACAGATACGCAGTATTTT. Translated: CASSVAAGGTDTQYF.

There are a few counts of this clone. This chain links TRBV11-2 with TRBJ1-6; 8 bases map to TRBD1. The V segment lost 2 bases and the J segment 8 bases; nucleotides outside the gene matches: 2. CDR3 length: 14 amino acids. Per germline, CDR1 SGHAT and CDR2 FQNNGV. The CDR3 DNA is TGTGCCAGCAGCTTACTGGACAGGGATTCACCCCTCCACTTT. It is translated as CASSLLDRDSPLHF.

The genes are TRBV18 and TRBJ2-5; no clear D. The ends were cut back, 3 bases at V and 1 base at J, with 9 bases in the middle. CDR1 is KGHSH, CDR2 LQKENI, per germline. The CDR3 spans 14 residues. As DNA, the CDR3 is TGTGCCAGCTCACCCCTTGACATCCAAGAGACCCAGTACTTC. As protein: CASSPLDIQETQYF.

This clone was seen only a few times. The chain recombines TRBV7-2 with TRBJ2-3; D perhaps matches TRBD1 (5 bases). V lost 5 bases and J lost 5, with 17 bases in between. This CDR3 is 15 amino acids long. Germline CDR1 SGHTA, CDR2 FQGNSA. As DNA, the CDR3 is TGTGCCAGCAGCATCGTAAGGACATCCGGAGATACGCAGTATTTT. This sequence encodes CASSIVRTSGDTQYF.

The rearrangement joins TRBV2 to TRBJ2-7; 8 positions agree with TRBD2. From germline, CDR1 is SNHLY and CDR2 FYNNEI. This CDR3 region has 13 residues. Trimming took 7 bases from V and 6 from J; bases not matched to a gene: 8. The CDR3 sequence: CASIRGLGSEQYF. CDR3 in DNA: TGTGCCAGCATCAGGGGACTAGGATCCGAGCAGTACTTC.

V usage is TRBV19 and J usage is TRBJ2-7; D gene ambiguous. In germline, CDR1 is LNHDA, CDR2 SQIVND (reference sequence). V was cut by 3 bases and J by 3 bases, with 9 bases left in between. The CDR3 contains 13 residues. In DNA form, the CDR3 reads TGTGCCAGTAGTATCTTCAGCAACTACGAGCAGTACTTC. Translating it yields CASSIFSNYEQYF.

The chain employs TRBV10-3 and TRBJ1-5; TRBD1 matches 7 bases. V was clipped by 5 bases and J by 7 bases; unmatched bases: 8. CDR3 length: 14 amino acids. Germline CDR1 is ENHRY and CDR2 is SYGVKD. CDR3 protein: CAISTDRVEQPQHF. DNA for the CDR3: TGTGCCATCAGTACCGACAGGGTGGAACAGCCCCAGCATTTT.

The chain links TRBV7-2 to TRBJ1-5; tentative D call: TRBD1 (5 bases). The CDR3 has 17 residues. Germline CDR1 reads SGHTA; CDR2 reads FQGNSA. The V end was cut by 4 bases, the J end by 1 base, with 17 bases between. The CDR3 coding sequence is TGTGCCAGCAGCTCATTTGTGGGAGGGGCCAGCAATCAGCCCCAGCATTTT. Protein product: CASSSFVGGASNQPQHF.

This clone was counted only a few times. V gene TRBV6-5 combines with J gene TRBJ2-4; D uncertain. Per the germline V gene, CDR1 is MNHEY and CDR2 is SVGAGI. The CDR3 extends over 12 amino acids. V dropped 6 bases and J dropped 2 bases, with 5 bases sitting between them. CDR3 in amino acids: CASSPTKNIQYF. For the CDR3, the DNA is TGTGCCAGCAGCCCGACCAAAAACATTCAGTACTTC.

The chain employs TRBV27 and TRBJ2-2, with D possibly TRBD2 on 6 matching bases. Germline V gives CDR1 MNHEY, CDR2 SMNVEV (reference sequence). The CDR3 sequence is 12 residues long. Trimming took off 5 bases at V and 5 bases at J, with 6 bases between the two ends. In nucleotides, the CDR3 is TGTGCCAGCAGTCGGGGGACCGGGGAGCTGTTTTTT. As protein: CASSRGTGELFF.

This clone occurred a few times. J is TRBJ1-3 and V is TRBV29-1, with TRBD1 matching 7 bases. The junction had 7 bases not matched to a gene; V was cut back by 7 bases and J by 4 bases. This CDR3 has 13 residues. Germline CDR1 SQVTM, CDR2 ANQGSEA. The CDR3, as DNA: TGCAGCGCTACAGGGGCGGTCGGAAACACCATATATTTT. The encoded protein is CSATGAVGNTIYF.

The chain is built from TRBV29-1 and TRBJ1-2; D unresolved. Germline V gene sequence: CDR1 SQVTM, CDR2 ANQGSEA. The CDR3 sequence is 13 residues long. The ends were cut back, 4 bases at V and 0 bases at J, with 9 bases in the middle. Written as DNA, the CDR3 is TGCAGCGTTGTCATGGAGACTAACTATGGCTACACCTTC. It specifies CSVVMETNYGYTF.

This clone was picked up a small number of times. The rearrangement links TRBV13 to TRBJ2-5, with D tentatively TRBD1 (5 bases). V was shortened by 1 base and J by 5 bases, with 14 bases between the two germline ends. Germline CDR1 reads PRHDT; CDR2 reads FYEKMQ (reference sequence). The CDR3 runs 15 residues. This CDR3 is CASSLAGRDGETQYF. CDR3 in DNA: TGTGCCAGCAGCTTAGCCGGCAGGGATGGGGAGACCCAGTACTTC.

Here the CDR3 reads CASSYLSTKKINPLHF. The DNA of the CDR3 is TGTGCCAGCAGTTACTTGTCCACTAAAAAGATTAATCCCCTCCACTTT. The chain recombines TRBV6-5 with TRBJ1-6; the D is unclear. The V and J ends lost 1 base and 13 bases respectively, with 20 bases between them. The CDR3 consists of 16 residues. Germline CDR1 MNHEY, CDR2 SVGAGI.

This clone has only a few counts. The chain couples TRBV11-2 to TRBJ2-5, with TRBD2 identical over 9 bases. The CDR3 length is 15 residues. Trimming at V came to 4 bases and at J to 3 bases, leaving 6 bases not matched to a gene. Looked up from germline, CDR1 is SGHAT and CDR2 is FQNNGV. CDR3 coding DNA: TGTGCCAGCAGCTACTCGGCTAGCGGGGAAGAGACCCAGTACTTC. It encodes CASSYSASGEETQYF.

The V gene is TRBV29-1, the J gene TRBJ2-3; 11 bases are shared with TRBD1. V shed 2 bases, J shed 4 bases, and the junction held 5 bases outside the gene matches. The germline V gene encodes CDR1 SQVTM and CDR2 ANQGSEA. The CDR3 sequence is 15 residues long. This CDR3 reads CSVEIWDRGADTQYF. CDR3 DNA sequence: TGCAGCGTTGAAATTTGGGACAGGGGGGCAGATACGCAGTATTTT.

CDR3 sequence: CAWSVDRGYIQYF. CDR3 DNA sequence: TGTGCCTGGAGTGTAGACAGGGGGTACATTCAGTACTTC. V and J are TRBV30 and TRBJ2-4, with 9 bases matching TRBD1. Germline CDR1 and CDR2: GTSNPN and SVGIG (reference sequence). The CDR3 contains 13 residues. The ends lost 0 bases at V and 8 bases at J; junction bases unmatched: 2. Looking up the rest from reference TRBV30 and TRBJ2-4 gives the full variable domain: SQTIHQWPATLVQPVGSPLSLECTVEGTSNPNLYWYRQAAGRGLQLLFYSVGIGQISSEVPQNLSASRPQDRQFILSSKKLLLSDSGFYLCAWSVDRGYIQYFGAGTRLSVL.

The chain's CDR3 is CAWARVAVQETQYF. The CDR3 DNA follows: TGTGCCTGGGCACGTGTCGCGGTTCAAGAGACCCAGTACTTC. V and J are TRBV30 and TRBJ2-5; D gene uncertain. CDR3 size: 14 residues. Per the germline V gene, CDR1 is GTSNPN and CDR2 is SVGIG (reference sequence). Between the trimmed V and J ends, which lost 5 bases and 2 bases, there was a span of 15 bases.

The gene calls are TRBV29-1 and TRBJ1-5; no firm D call. Trimming took off 4 bases at V and 1 base at J, with 5 bases between the two ends. In germline, CDR1 is SQVTM, CDR2 ANQGSEA. The CDR3 is 12 amino acids. CDR3 DNA: TGCAGCGTTGGTTGGAGCAATCAGCCCCAGCATTTT. It yields the protein CSVGWSNQPQHF.